The next 22 T cell receptor beta chains were all read from a single sample in a study of breast tumors, draining lymph nodes, adjacent tissues. Breast cancer patients provided tissue from their axillary draining lymph nodes. TCRdb re-called the multiplex PCR reads through MiXCR, storing one row per CDR3 protein. This repertoire shows 200,000 to 250,000 distinct CDR3 sequences, approximately 36% found once; its top ten account for 3.6%. Sequencing was performed on axillary lymph node tissue. These receptors originate from a female donor with breast cancer. Some clones in this sample may be carry-over from other donors' samples.

This clonotype appeared many times. The chain is built from TRBV20-1 and TRBJ2-1; TRBD2 matches at 9 bases. J gave up 5 bases and V 6 bases, and 8 bases lay outside the gene matches. Germline lookup yields CDR1 DFQATT and CDR2 SNEGSKA (reference sequence). The CDR3 is 14 residues long. In DNA form, the CDR3 reads TGCAGTGCAAGTGGCGGGGGGGGAAACAATGAGCAGTTCTTC. It translates to CSASGGGGNNEQFF.

This sequence joins TRBV12-3 or TRBV12-4 and TRBJ2-1, with 16 bases aligning to TRBD2. J lost 7 bases, V lost 4 bases, and 7 bases had no gene match. CDR3 length equals 17 residues. CDR3 nucleotide sequence: TGTGCCAGCAGTTCAGGGACTAGCGGGAGGGCCGGTAATGAGCAGTTCTTC. This codes for CASSSGTSGRAGNEQFF.

This clonotype appeared a single time. The chain joins TRBV7-6 to TRBJ2-3, with 13 bases that match TRBD2. The germline V gene encodes CDR1 SGHVS and CDR2 FNYEAQ. This CDR3 contains 16 residues. Trimming at V came to 5 bases and at J to 5 bases, leaving 7 bases not matched to a gene. CDR3 amino acids: CASSASLAGGQDTQYF. The CDR3 region has the DNA TGTGCCAGCAGCGCTTCACTAGCGGGGGGGCAAGATACGCAGTATTTT. Full variable domain (rest looked up from reference TRBV7-6 and TRBJ2-3): GAGVSQSPRYKVTKRGQDVALRCDPISGHVSLYWYRQALGQGPEFLTYFNYEAQQDKSGLPNDRFSAERPEGSISTLTIQRTEQRDSAMYRCASSASLAGGQDTQYFGPGTRLTVL.

The sample holds many counts of this clonotype. The rearrangement links TRBV12-5 to TRBJ1-6; tentative D call: TRBD1 (6 bases). From germline, CDR1 is LGHNT and CDR2 FRNRAP. The CDR3 contains 17 residues. Trimming removed 5 bases at V and 0 bases at J, with 14 bases between. CDR3 region: CASGPTGGGSYNSPLHF. The DNA for the CDR3 is TGTGCTAGTGGTCCCACCGGAGGGGGCTCCTATAATTCACCCCTCCACTTT. The full variable domain, in which reference TRBV12-5 and TRBJ1-6 provide the parts outside the CDR3, is DARVTQTPRHKVTEMGQEVTMRCQPILGHNTVFWYRQTMMQGLELLAYFRNRAPLDDSGMPKDRFSAEMPDATLATLKIQPSEPRDSAVYFCASGPTGGGSYNSPLHFGNGTRLTVT.

This CDR3 reads CARDGAGGDTQYF. As DNA, the CDR3 is TGTGCTAGAGATGGGGCGGGAGGCGATACGCAGTATTTT. The chain uses TRBV25-1 and TRBJ2-3, with TRBD2 matching over 8 bases. Germline V CDR1 and CDR2: MGHDK, SYGVNS. The CDR3 contains 13 residues.

The chain links TRBV5-8 to TRBJ1-2, with 10 bases aligning to TRBD1. With V trimmed by 4 bases and J by 4 bases, 7 bases remained unmatched. The CDR3 consists of 15 residues. Germline-derived CDR1 and CDR2 are SGHTS and YDEGEE. Here the CDR3 reads CASSQGQGKSYGYTF. In DNA form, the CDR3 reads TGTGCCAGCAGCCAGGGACAGGGGAAATCCTATGGCTACACCTTC.

Regarding this clonotype: It may be a read error: a sequence one base away is much more abundant. The V call is TRBV2, the J call TRBJ1-1; 7 bases match TRBD1. Germline CDR1 SNHLY, CDR2 FYNNEI. The J segment lost 4 bases and the V segment lost 4 bases, leaving 3 bases of the junction unmatched. The CDR3 runs 13 residues. The CDR3 DNA reads as TGTGCCAGCAGTGTGGACAGGAGCACTGAAGCTTTCTTT. Its protein product is CASSVDRSTEAFF.

This clonotype appeared many times. V usage is TRBV5-1 and J usage is TRBJ2-1; the match to TRBD1 covers 7 bases. CDR1 and CDR2 (germline): SGHRS, YFSETQ. V lost 4 bases and J lost 2; bases outside the gene matches: 3. This CDR3 has 14 residues. Written as DNA, the CDR3 is TGCGCCAGCAGCGCCGGACAGGCCTACAATGAGCAGTTCTTC. Translation: CASSAGQAYNEQFF. The whole variable domain, remainder taken from reference TRBV5-1 and TRBJ2-1, is KAGVTQTPRYLIKTRGQQVTLSCSPISGHRSVSWYQQTPGQGLQFLFEYFSETQRNKGNFPGRFSGRQFSNSRSEMNVSTLELGDSALYLCASSAGQAYNEQFFGPGTRLTVL.

At least ten counts were recorded for this clonotype. The gene calls are TRBV9 and TRBJ1-6, with D perhaps matching TRBD1 (5 bases). Between the trimmed V and J ends, which lost 3 bases and 14 bases, there was a span of 12 bases. The CDR3 extends over 12 amino acids. Germline CDR1 SGDLS, CDR2 YYNGEE. The CDR3 DNA is TGTGCCAGCAGCGCGGGGACCAGCTCCCTCCACTTT. This gives the protein CASSAGTSSLHF.

The chain combines TRBV7-9 with TRBJ2-4; 11 nucleotides agree with TRBD2. Germline trimming cut 6 bases from V and 7 bases from J; bases unmatched to any gene: 11. The CDR3 loop spans 16 amino acids. Germline CDR1 is SEHNR and CDR2 is FQNEAQ (reference sequence). In nucleotides, the CDR3 is TGTGCCAGCAGTCAACGCCGACTAGCGGGATTGAACATTCAGTACTTC. Its translation is CASSQRRLAGLNIQYF.

This clonotype was counted at least ten times. The V and J genes are TRBV6-5 and TRBJ1-6; D is ambiguous. The CDR3 sequence is 14 residues long. V lost 0 bases, J lost 13 bases, and 13 bases lay in between. CDR1 MNHEY and CDR2 SVGAGI come from the germline V gene. CDR3 coding DNA: TGTGCCAGCAGTTACTCGAGGACTTTCTCCCCCCTCCACTTT. Translated, it gives CASSYSRTFSPLHF.

The chain is built from TRBV5-6 and TRBJ2-1; the D gene is possibly TRBD1 (6 bases). V was clipped by 1 base and J by 10 bases, with 18 bases between them. The CDR3 loop spans 15 amino acids. The V gene's germline CDR1 is SGHDT and CDR2 YYEEEE. The CDR3 is CASSLRSPGAEEQFF. CDR3 in DNA: TGTGCCAGCAGCTTGCGGTCACCAGGGGCTGAGGAGCAGTTCTTC.

With regard to this clonotype: Without the conserved terminal phenylalanine or tryptophan, this CDR3 likely stems from a read error. The DNA is omitted, as the CDR3 cannot be located on it reliably, and the CDR3 follows TCRdb's listing. The J gene is TRBJ1-4, the V gene TRBV25-1; the table's D gene call, TRBD1, was not cross checked with the DNA. Germline CDR1 reads MGHDK; CDR2 reads SYGVNS. The CDR3 has 10 residues if both end residues are counted. The CDR3 sequence: CASSGQETNY.

This clonotype was seen ten or more times. The chain is built from TRBV7-9 and TRBJ2-7; TRBD1 matches 7 bases. J was trimmed by 2 bases and V by 5 bases; bases with no gene match: 15. The CDR3 consists of 17 residues. Germline V gene lookup returns CDR1 SEHNR and CDR2 FQNEAQ (reference sequence). CDR3 loop: CASSPPLGTAHAYEQYF. The CDR3, as DNA: TGTGCCAGCAGCCCCCCCCTCGGGACAGCTCACGCCTACGAGCAGTACTTC.

This clonotype was seen repeatedly, ten times or more. V usage is TRBV29-1 and J usage is TRBJ1-2; 9 bases line up with TRBD1. Germline V gene data show CDR1 as SQVTM and CDR2 as ANQGSEA. The CDR3 spans 14 residues. V was clipped by 6 bases and J by 2 bases; unmatched bases: 7. This chain's CDR3 is CSVFGQGPNYGYTF. In nucleotides, the CDR3 is TGCAGCGTCTTCGGACAGGGGCCGAACTATGGCTACACCTTC.

This clonotype was seen more than once but under ten times. The chain combines TRBV4-1 with TRBJ2-1; 12 bases are a match to TRBD2. Germline-derived CDR1 and CDR2 are MGHRA and YSYEKL. The CDR3 has 18 residues. With 0 bases clipped from V and 3 bases from J, the junction kept 6 bases outside the gene matches. This CDR3 reads CASSQETGLAGNYNEQFF. The CDR3 bases are TGCGCCAGCAGCCAAGAAACGGGACTAGCGGGCAACTACAATGAGCAGTTCTTC.

This clonotype was seen once. This likely comes from a read error, as the CDR3 has no conserved phenylalanine or tryptophan at its end. The limits of the CDR3 on the DNA are not certain, so only TCRdb's listed CDR3 is given. This chain uses TRBV19 with TRBJ2-2; the table assigns TRBD2, which was not confirmed against the DNA. Germline loops: CDR1 LNHDA, CDR2 SQIVND (reference sequence). A total of 16 residues make up the CDR3, ends included. CDR3: CASSRGGQRNTGERMS.

As regards this clonotype: A read error is possible here, since a much larger clone lies one base away. This chain connects TRBV9 to TRBJ2-1; weak D call: TRBD2 (6 bases). The CDR3 has 13 residues. The V gene's germline CDR1 is SGDLS and CDR2 YYNGEE. CDR3 residues: CASTADGWEEQLF. DNA of the CDR3: TGTGCCAGCACGGCCGACGGGTGGGAGGAGCAGCTCTTC. Based on the CDR3 plus reference TRBV9 and TRBJ2-1, the full variable domain is DSGVTQTPKHLITATGQRVTLRCSPRSGDLSVYWYQQSLDQGLQFLIQYYNGEERAKGNILERFSAQQFPDLHSELNLSSLELGDSALYFCASTADGWEEQLFGPGTRLTVL.

This clonotype was observed many times. This rearrangement joins TRBV11-2 to TRBJ1-5; D is unresolved. The germline V gene has CDR1 SGHAT and CDR2 FQNNGV. V gave up 1 base and J gave up 4 bases, with 5 bases separating them. The CDR3 runs to 13 residues. The CDR3 is CASSLGTNQPQHF. Here the CDR3 DNA reads TGTGCCAGCAGCTTAGGAACTAATCAGCCCCAGCATTTT. Together with reference TRBV11-2 and TRBJ1-5, the CDR3 gives the full variable domain: EAGVAQSPRYKIIEKRQSVAFWCNPISGHATLYWYQQILGQGPKLLIQFQNNGVVDDSQLPKDRFSAERLKGVDSTLKIQPAKLEDSAVYLCASSLGTNQPQHFGDGTRLSIL.

This clonotype was recorded a few times. A much larger clone lies a single base off, so this may be a read error. V gene TRBV28 combines with J gene TRBJ2-7; D is unresolved. V lost 6 bases and J 2 bases, leaving 5 bases between the germline ends. CDR3 size: 11 residues. Germline V CDR1 and CDR2: MDHEN, SYDVKM. The CDR3 DNA sequence: TGTGCCAGCAGGGGTCCCTACGAGCAGTACTTC. As protein: CASRGPYEQYF.

The table lists this clonotype with many counts. This chain links TRBV2 with TRBJ2-7, with D maybe TRBD1 (6 bases). From germline, CDR1 is SNHLY and CDR2 FYNNEI. Trimming cost V 5 bases and J 4 bases, with 9 bases left between them. The CDR3 extends over 12 amino acids. The CDR3 region is CASSQGQYEQYF. CDR3 DNA: TGTGCCAGCAGTCAAGGACAGTACGAGCAGTACTTC.

This clonotype was counted at least ten times. CDR3 DNA: TGTGCCAGCAGTGAAAGCGCAGGGGGGTACGAGCAGTACTTC. It translates to CASSESAGGYEQYF. The chain has TRBV2 and TRBJ2-7; tentatively, D is TRBD1 (7 bases). This CDR3 has 14 amino acids. Trimming cost V 2 bases and J 4 bases, with 12 bases left between them. Germline V gives CDR1 SNHLY, CDR2 FYNNEI.